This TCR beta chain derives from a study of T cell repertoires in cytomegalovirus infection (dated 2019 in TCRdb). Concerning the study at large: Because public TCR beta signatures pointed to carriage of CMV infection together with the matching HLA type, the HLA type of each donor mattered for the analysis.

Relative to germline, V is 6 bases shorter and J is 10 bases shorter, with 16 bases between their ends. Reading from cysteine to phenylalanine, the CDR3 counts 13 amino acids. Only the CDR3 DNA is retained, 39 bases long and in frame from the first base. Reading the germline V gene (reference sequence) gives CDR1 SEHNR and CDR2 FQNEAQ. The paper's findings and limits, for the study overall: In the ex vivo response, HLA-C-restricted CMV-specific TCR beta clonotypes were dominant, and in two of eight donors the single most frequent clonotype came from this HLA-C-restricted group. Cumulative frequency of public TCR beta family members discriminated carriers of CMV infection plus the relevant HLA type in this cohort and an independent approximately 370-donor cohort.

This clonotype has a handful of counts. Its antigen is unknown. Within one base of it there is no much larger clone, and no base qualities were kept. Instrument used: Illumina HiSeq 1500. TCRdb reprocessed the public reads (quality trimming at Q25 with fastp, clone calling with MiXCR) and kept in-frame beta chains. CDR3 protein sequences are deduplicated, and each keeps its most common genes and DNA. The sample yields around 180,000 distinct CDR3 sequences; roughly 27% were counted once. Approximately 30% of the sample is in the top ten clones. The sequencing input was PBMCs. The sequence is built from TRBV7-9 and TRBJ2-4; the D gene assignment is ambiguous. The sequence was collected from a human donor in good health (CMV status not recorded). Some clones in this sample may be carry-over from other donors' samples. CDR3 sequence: CASSALSRAIQYF. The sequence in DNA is TGTGCCAGCAGTGCCTTAAGTAGGGCGATTCAGTACTTC.